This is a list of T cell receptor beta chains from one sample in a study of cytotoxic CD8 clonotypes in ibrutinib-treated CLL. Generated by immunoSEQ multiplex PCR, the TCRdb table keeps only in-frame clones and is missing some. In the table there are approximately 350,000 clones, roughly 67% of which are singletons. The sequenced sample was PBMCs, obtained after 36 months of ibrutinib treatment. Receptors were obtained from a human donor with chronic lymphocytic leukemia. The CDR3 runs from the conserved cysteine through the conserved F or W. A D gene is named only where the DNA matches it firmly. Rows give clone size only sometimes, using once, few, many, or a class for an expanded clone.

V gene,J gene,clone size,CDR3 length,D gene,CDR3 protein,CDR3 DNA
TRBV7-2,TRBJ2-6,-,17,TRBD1,CASSFDRGDPGANVLTF,TGTGCCAGCAGCTTCGACAGGGGGGACCCTGGGGCCAACGTCCTGACTTTC
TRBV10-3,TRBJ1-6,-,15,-,CAISESGGYNSPLHF,TGTGCCATCAGTGAGTCAGGGGGCTATAATTCACCCCTCCACTTT
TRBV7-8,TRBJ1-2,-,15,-,CASSPHRPDYYGYTF,TGTGCCAGCAGCCCCCACCGCCCGGACTACTATGGCTACACCTTC
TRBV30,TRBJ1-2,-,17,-,CAWSKPNRGNCVCGYTF,TGTGCCTGGAGTAAACCAAACCGGGGTAATTGCGTTTGTGGCTACACCTTC
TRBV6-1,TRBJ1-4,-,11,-,CASSAQGTLFF,TGTGCCAGCAGTGCGCAGGGTACTCTGTTTTTT
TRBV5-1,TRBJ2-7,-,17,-,CASSLGPQGYRPYEQYF,TGCGCCAGCAGCTTGGGGCCCCAGGGGTATCGGCCCTACGAGCAGTACTTC
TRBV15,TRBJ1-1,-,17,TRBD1,CATSRKWVTGANTEAFF,TGTGCCACCAGCAGGAAATGGGTGACAGGGGCGAACACTGAAGCTTTCTTT
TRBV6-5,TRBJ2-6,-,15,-,CASSYRVSGANVLTF,TGTGCCAGCAGCTACAGGGTATCTGGGGCCAACGTCCTGACTTTC
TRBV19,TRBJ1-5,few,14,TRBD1,CASSMTGGNQPQHF,TGTGCCAGTAGTATGACAGGGGGCAATCAGCCCCAGCATTTT
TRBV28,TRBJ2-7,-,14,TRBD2,CASSHPRGGIEQYF,TGTGCCAGCAGCCACCCCCGCGGGGGAATAGAGCAGTACTTC
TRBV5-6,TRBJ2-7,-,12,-,CASSRGPGEQYF,TGTGCCAGCAGCCGGGGGCCGGGGGAGCAGTACTTC
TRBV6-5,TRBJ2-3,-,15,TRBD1,CASRIRDRGSYTQYF,TGTGCCAGCAGGATTCGGGACAGGGGGTCTTATACGCAGTATTTT
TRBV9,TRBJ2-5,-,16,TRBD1,CASSVGLQGLGETQYF,TGTGCCAGCAGCGTAGGACTACAGGGGTTGGGGGAGACCCAGTACTTC
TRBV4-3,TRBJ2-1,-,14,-,CASIGGIGVNEQFF,TGCGCCAGCATTGGAGGGATCGGTGTCAATGAGCAGTTCTTC
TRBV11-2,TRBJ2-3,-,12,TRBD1,CASSSTGTGDEF,TGTGCCAGCAGCTCAACCGGGACAGGCGACGAGTTT
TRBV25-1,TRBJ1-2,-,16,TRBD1,CASSDPGTGNNYGYTF,TGTGCCAGCAGTGATCCCGGGACAGGGAATAACTATGGCTACACCTTC
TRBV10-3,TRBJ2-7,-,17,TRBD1,CAISEALGQGASYEQYF,TGTGCCATCAGTGAGGCCCTAGGACAGGGGGCGTCCTACGAGCAGTACTTC
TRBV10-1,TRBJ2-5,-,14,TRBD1,CASSERTGQETQYF,TGCGCCAGCAGTGAGAGGACAGGCCAAGAGACCCAGTACTTC
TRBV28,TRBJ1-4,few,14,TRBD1,CASSSGQGNEKLFF,TGTGCCAGCAGTTCGGGACAGGGCAATGAAAAACTGTTTTTT
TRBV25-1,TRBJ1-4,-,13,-,CASSSRNNEKLFF,TGTGCCAGCAGTAGCAGGAATAATGAAAAACTGTTTTTT
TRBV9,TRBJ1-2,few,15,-,CASSPWGEGLGGYTF,TGTGCCAGCAGCCCATGGGGCGAAGGCTTGGGTGGCTACACCTTC
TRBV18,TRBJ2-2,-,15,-,CASSPRRPGTGELFF,TGTGCCAGCTCACCACGCCGACCGGGGACCGGGGAGCTGTTTTTT
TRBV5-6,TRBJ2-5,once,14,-,CASSTDGRLETQYF,TGTGCCAGCAGCACAGATGGCCGTTTAGAGACCCAGTACTTC
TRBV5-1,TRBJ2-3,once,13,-,CASSSQGPDTQYF,TGCGCCAGCAGCTCCCAGGGCCCAGATACGCAGTATTTT